Sequencing of this T cell receptor beta chain was carried out in a study of blood T cell repertoires in COVID-19. Study summary: Samples taken during acute and convalescent COVID-19 were collected in the United States, Italy and Spain. T cells, B-cell-depleted T cells, or PBMCs supplied cDNA or gDNA.

The germline CDR1 and CDR2 sequences are MNHNY and SVGAGI (reference sequence). The CDR3 is 14 amino acids. Trimming removed 6 bases from V and 3 bases from J; junction bases left unmatched: 5. The assay was immunoSEQ multiplex PCR, and TCRdb's table has in-frame clones only and misses some. The sample yields roughly 400,000 clones, about 87% seen once. The sequenced sample consisted of peripheral blood. This chain uses TRBV6-6 with TRBJ1-5, with 7 positions matching TRBD1. The receptor's source is a woman in her sixties with COVID-19, enrolled during active disease. The CDR3 reads CASSPTGINQPQHF. The DNA of the CDR3 is TGTGCCAGCAGCCCGACAGGGATCAATCAGCCCCAGCATTTT.